The 7 T cell receptor beta chains in this list originate from one sample, sequenced in a study of lymphopenia after photon versus proton radiotherapy. The repertoire was sequenced with immunoSEQ multiplex PCR; TCRdb's copy has only in-frame clones and lacks some. The profile covers about 34,000 clones, with 84% appearing a single time and around 13% taken by the ten largest. The starting material was peripheral blood, obtained from a patient treated with proton-based radiotherapy. The source is a woman in her 70s with pancreatic cancer.

The genes are TRBV12-5 and TRBJ2-2; 8 bases fit TRBD1. Germline assignment: CDR1 LGHNT and CDR2 FRNRAP. The CDR3 has 17 residues. Trimming at V came to 0 bases and at J to 6 bases, leaving 9 bases not matched to a gene. CDR3 residues: CASGLVAQGAISGELFF. The CDR3 DNA follows: TGTGCTAGTGGTTTGGTAGCCCAGGGGGCGATCTCCGGGGAGCTGTTTTTT.

The chain links TRBV5-6 to TRBJ2-1; 8 nucleotides align to TRBD2. CDR1 is SGHDT, CDR2 YYEEEE, per germline. V gave up 1 base and J gave up 1 base; unmatched junction bases: 7. The CDR3 sequence is 17 residues long. The CDR3 protein is CASSLYGSGKSYNEQFF. In DNA form, the CDR3 reads TGTGCCAGCAGCTTGTATGGTAGCGGGAAGTCCTACAATGAGCAGTTCTTC. The full variable domain, its missing parts supplied by reference TRBV5-6 and TRBJ2-1, is DAGVTQSPTHLIKTRGQQVTLRCSPKSGHDTVSWYQQALGQGPQFIFQYYEEEERQRGNFPDRFSGHQFPNYSSELNVNALLLGDSALYLCASSLYGSGKSYNEQFFGPGTRLTVL.

This clone showed up just a few times. This chain uses TRBV25-1 with TRBJ1-2; D is unresolved. V was trimmed by 4 bases and J by 4 bases, leaving 10 bases between them. This CDR3 has 13 residues. Germline CDR1 reads MGHDK; CDR2 reads SYGVNS. CDR3 bases: TGTGCCAGCAGTGGAGAAGAAATCTATGGCTACACCTTC. This gives the protein CASSGEEIYGYTF.

The chain has TRBV9 and TRBJ2-7; TRBD1 aligns across 8 bases. The CDR3 is made up of 15 amino acids. Germline-derived CDR1 and CDR2 are SGDLS and YYNGEE. After removal of 1 base from V and 6 bases from J, the junction contained 9 bases not matched to a gene. Here the CDR3 DNA reads TGTGCCAGCAGCGTACAGCCGGACAGGGTGGGCGAGCAGTACTTC. This gives the protein CASSVQPDRVGEQYF.

DNA for the CDR3: TGTGCCAGCAGCCTGTCCGGACAAAAGCAATATGGCTACACCTTC. This encodes CASSLSGQKQYGYTF. The J gene is TRBJ1-2, the V gene TRBV27; weak D call: TRBD1 (5 bases). The CDR3 loop spans 15 amino acids. With 6 bases removed from V and 5 bases from J, the gap between germline ends came to 19 bases. CDR1 and CDR2 from the germline V gene are MNHEY and SMNVEV (reference sequence).

The chain joins TRBV5-1 to TRBJ2-1, with D possibly being TRBD2 (5 bases). There are 16 residues in the CDR3. Looked up from germline, CDR1 is SGHRS and CDR2 is YFSETQ. Trimming stripped 0 bases from V and 4 bases from J, with 14 bases between. The CDR3 reads CASSLALGSSYNEQFF. DNA of the CDR3: TGCGCCAGCAGCTTGGCCCTAGGGAGTTCATACAATGAGCAGTTCTTC.

Details on this clone: In the same sample, other DNA sequences code for this CDR3. J is TRBJ2-2 and V is TRBV4-2; D call uncertain. Germline-derived CDR1 and CDR2 are LGHNA and YNFKEQ. V was trimmed by 1 base and J by 4 bases, leaving 1 base between them. This CDR3 spans 12 amino acids. As DNA, the CDR3 is TGTGCCAGCAGCCAAGCCACCGGGGAGCTGTTTTTT. The encoded protein is CASSQATGELFF.